A selection of T cell receptor beta chains follows, all from one sample in a study of shared clonotypes between healthy human individuals. Libraries were prepared by immunoSEQ multiplex PCR; TCRdb keeps only in-frame clonotypes and omits some of them. The repertoire holds 2 million to 2.5 million clones, 85% to 95% seen once, with roughly 0.34% in the top ten. Sequencing was performed on naive CD4+ T cells from PBMCs. Receptors originate from a young man in good health. Some clones in this sample may be carry-over from other donors' samples. CDR3s include the opening cysteine and the closing phenylalanine or tryptophan. D genes are given only for firm matches. Clone size is given for some rows only: seen once, a few or many times, or a class if the clone is expanded.

clone_size: -
cdr3_length: 15
v_call: TRBV18
j_call: TRBJ2-5
d_call: -
cdr3_aa: CASSLQGNSQETQYF
cdr3_nt: TGTGCCAGCTCACTTCAGGGTAATAGCCAAGAGACCCAGTACTTC

clone_size: -
cdr3_length: 15
v_call: TRBV2
j_call: TRBJ2-5
d_call: TRBD2
cdr3_aa: CASRPRTSGSKTQYF
cdr3_nt: TGTGCCAGCAGACCCAGGACTAGCGGGAGTAAGACCCAGTACTTC

clone_size: -
cdr3_length: 17
v_call: TRBV27
j_call: TRBJ2-1
d_call: TRBD2
cdr3_aa: CASSLAAWPSGRNEQFF
cdr3_nt: TGTGCCAGCAGTTTAGCGGCGTGGCCTAGCGGACGGAATGAGCAGTTCTTC

clone_size: -
cdr3_length: 15
v_call: TRBV4-1
j_call: TRBJ1-2
d_call: -
cdr3_aa: CASSQGYGQNYGYTF
cdr3_nt: TGCGCCAGCAGCCAGGGATACGGACAGAACTATGGCTACACCTTC

clone_size: -
cdr3_length: 14
v_call: TRBV28
j_call: TRBJ2-7
d_call: -
cdr3_aa: CASSLGNSIYEQYF
cdr3_nt: TGTGCCAGCAGTTTGGGGAACTCTATCTACGAGCAGTACTTC

clone_size: -
cdr3_length: 15
v_call: TRBV5-6
j_call: TRBJ2-3
d_call: TRBD1
cdr3_aa: CASSYRDRDLSTQYF
cdr3_nt: TGTGCCAGCAGCTACCGGGACAGGGATCTTTCTACGCAGTATTTT

clone_size: -
cdr3_length: 14
v_call: TRBV5-1
j_call: TRBJ2-7
d_call: -
cdr3_aa: CASVPQGRSYEQYF
cdr3_nt: TGCGCCAGCGTCCCGCAGGGTAGAAGCTACGAGCAGTACTTC

clone_size: -
cdr3_length: 15
v_call: TRBV5-4
j_call: TRBJ2-3
d_call: -
cdr3_aa: CASSLQGRPGDTQYF
cdr3_nt: TGTGCCAGCAGCTTGCAGGGACGCCCAGGAGATACGCAGTATTTT

clone_size: -
cdr3_length: 13
v_call: TRBV2
j_call: TRBJ2-5
d_call: -
cdr3_aa: CASSDVGRETQYF
cdr3_nt: TGTGCCAGCAGTGACGTTGGACGGGAGACCCAGTACTTC

clone_size: -
cdr3_length: 15
v_call: TRBV30
j_call: TRBJ2-1
d_call: -
cdr3_aa: CAWSVGDLLNNEQFF
cdr3_nt: TGTGCCTGGAGTGTGGGGGACTTACTCAACAATGAGCAGTTCTTC

clone_size: -
cdr3_length: 12
v_call: TRBV28
j_call: TRBJ1-5
d_call: -
cdr3_aa: CASSSPTKPQHF
cdr3_nt: TGTGCCAGCAGTAGCCCTACTAAGCCCCAGCATTTT

clone_size: -
cdr3_length: 15
v_call: TRBV6-1
j_call: TRBJ2-7
d_call: TRBD2
cdr3_aa: CASNTLAGGSYEQYF
cdr3_nt: TGTGCCAGCAATACGCTAGCGGGAGGATCCTACGAGCAGTACTTC

clone_size: -
cdr3_length: 13
v_call: TRBV30
j_call: TRBJ2-7
d_call: -
cdr3_aa: CAWSLKAIYEQYF
cdr3_nt: TGTGCCTGGAGCCTAAAGGCCATCTACGAGCAGTACTTC

clone_size: once
cdr3_length: 12
v_call: TRBV5-6
j_call: TRBJ1-4
d_call: -
cdr3_aa: CASSWGHGAVYF
cdr3_nt: -

clone_size: once
cdr3_length: 13
v_call: TRBV10-3
j_call: TRBJ1-2
d_call: -
cdr3_aa: CAIRGAGLNGYTF
cdr3_nt: TGTGCCATCAGGGGCGCGGGGCTAAATGGCTACACCTTC

clone_size: -
cdr3_length: 15
v_call: TRBV5-1
j_call: TRBJ2-1
d_call: TRBD2
cdr3_aa: CASSLGTSVYNEQFF
cdr3_nt: TGCGCCAGCAGCTTGGGGACTAGCGTATACAATGAGCAGTTCTTC

clone_size: -
cdr3_length: 14
v_call: TRBV6-5
j_call: TRBJ2-4
d_call: TRBD2
cdr3_aa: CASSGGGTKNIQYF
cdr3_nt: TGTGCCAGCAGCGGGGGGGGCACAAAAAACATTCAGTACTTC

clone_size: -
cdr3_length: 13
v_call: TRBV21-1
j_call: TRBJ2-7
d_call: -
cdr3_aa: CASSLAGVYEQYF
cdr3_nt: TGTGCCAGCAGCCTAGCGGGAGTCTACGAGCAGTACTTC

clone_size: -
cdr3_length: 13
v_call: TRBV18
j_call: TRBJ2-3
d_call: -
cdr3_aa: CASSPQLLDTQYF
cdr3_nt: TGTGCCAGCTCACCCCAACTTTTGGATACGCAGTATTTT

clone_size: -
cdr3_length: 14
v_call: TRBV6-5
j_call: TRBJ2-7
d_call: TRBD2
cdr3_aa: CASRNLAGVDEQYF
cdr3_nt: TGTGCCAGCAGAAATCTAGCGGGAGTAGACGAGCAGTACTTC

clone_size: -
cdr3_length: 15
v_call: TRBV5-5
j_call: TRBJ2-7
d_call: -
cdr3_aa: CASSLLASDPYEQYF
cdr3_nt: TGTGCCAGCAGCTTGTTGGCTAGCGACCCCTACGAGCAGTACTTC

clone_size: -
cdr3_length: 14
v_call: TRBV19
j_call: TRBJ2-7
d_call: -
cdr3_aa: CASSIDGTSYEQYF
cdr3_nt: TGTGCCAGTAGTATAGATGGCACTTCCTACGAGCAGTACTTC

clone_size: -
cdr3_length: 13
v_call: TRBV9
j_call: TRBJ1-3
d_call: TRBD1
cdr3_aa: CAKPGQPGNTIYF
cdr3_nt: TGTGCCAAACCGGGACAGCCCGGAAACACCATATATTTT

clone_size: -
cdr3_length: 14
v_call: TRBV19
j_call: TRBJ1-1
d_call: -
cdr3_aa: CASSPLGGNTEAFF
cdr3_nt: TGTGCCAGTAGCCCCTTGGGGGGGAACACTGAAGCTTTCTTT

clone_size: -
cdr3_length: 14
v_call: TRBV5-4
j_call: TRBJ2-5
d_call: -
cdr3_aa: CASSLSSDVETQYF
cdr3_nt: TGTGCCAGCAGCCTGTCTAGCGACGTAGAGACCCAGTACTTC

clone_size: -
cdr3_length: 16
v_call: TRBV5-4
j_call: TRBJ2-1
d_call: TRBD2
cdr3_aa: CASSSGPGGGYNEQFF
cdr3_nt: TGTGCCAGCAGCTCGGGGCCCGGCGGGGGTTACAATGAGCAGTTCTTC

clone_size: -
cdr3_length: 15
v_call: TRBV9
j_call: TRBJ2-1
d_call: TRBD1
cdr3_aa: CASSVEDRGGNEQFF
cdr3_nt: TGTGCCAGCAGCGTAGAGGACAGGGGAGGGAATGAGCAGTTCTTC

clone_size: once
cdr3_length: 14
v_call: TRBV7-8
j_call: TRBJ1-4
d_call: TRBD1
cdr3_aa: CASSPSRDRRKLFF
cdr3_nt: TGTGCCAGCAGCCCGTCCCGGGACAGGAGAAAACTGTTTTTT

clone_size: -
cdr3_length: 15
v_call: TRBV30
j_call: TRBJ2-7
d_call: -
cdr3_aa: CALGAAGFRSYEQYF
cdr3_nt: TGTGCCTTGGGGGCGGCGGGATTTAGGTCCTACGAGCAGTACTTC